This T cell receptor beta chain was sequenced for a study of STAT3 mutations in large granular lymphocyte leukemia. A remark on this clone: Its specificity is not known.

There are 16 residues in the CDR3. Trimming stripped 3 bases from V and 9 bases from J, with 18 bases between. Germline CDR1 is KGHSH and CDR2 is LQKENI. Repertoires were generated with immunoSEQ multiplex PCR, while TCRdb's copy carries only in-frame clones and drops some. This repertoire shows approximately 4,300 clones, about half found once; its top ten account for 70% to 85%. Study observations and caveats: At least one immunodominant TCR beta clonotype appeared in every T-cell large granular lymphocyte leukemia patient.

V gene TRBV18 combines with J gene TRBJ1-6, with D hard to call. This receptor was identified in a man between 60 and 70 years old with T-cell large granular lymphocyte leukemia. Some clones in this sample may be carry-over from other donors' samples. The sample taken for sequencing was peripheral blood mononuclear cells. CDR3 nucleotide sequence: TGTGCCAGCTCACCCCTGACATCTTACGAGGGTTCACCCCTCCACTTT. Encoded protein: CASSPLTSYEGSPLHF.